Shown below are 11 T cell receptor beta chains from a single sample sequenced in a study of CD8+ T cells in alopecia areata (dated by TCRdb to the late 2010s). Libraries came from the immunoSEQ multiplex PCR assay. For TCR sequencing, RNA was extracted from every sample and reverse transcribed into cDNA to serve as template. TCRdb retrieved this table from immuneACCESS and kept in-frame rearrangements only. Not all clones are present; in checked studies, unresolved V genes account for under half, and no reason is known for the remainder. Counted in this sample were more than 200,000 clones; 66% of them appeared once. The ten largest clones take up over 1% of the sample. The treatment or condition label here, explained by the study, means: oral pan-JAK inhibitor, 5-10 mg twice daily. The sample here was CD4+ T cells sorted from blood, taken between weeks 43 and 45, from a patient treated with tofacitinib. The origin of the receptors is a human donor with alopecia areata.

The rearrangement uses TRBV29-1 and TRBJ1-1; D is undetermined. V lost 4 bases, J lost 1 base, and 13 bases lay in between. Germline V gene sequence: CDR1 SQVTM, CDR2 ANQGSEA. CDR3 length equals 14 residues. The CDR3 DNA reads as TGCAGCGTTGGATCCAGGATCCCGAACACTGAAGCTTTCTTT. Amino acids: CSVGSRIPNTEAFF.

This clone was seen more than once but under ten times. The chain employs TRBV15 and TRBJ2-3; D is ambiguous. V lost 1 base to trimming and J lost 5 bases, with 10 bases between them. Germline-derived CDR1 and CDR2 are LNHNV and YYDKDF (reference sequence). The CDR3 length is 14 residues. This chain's CDR3 is CATSRGGGRDTQYF. The CDR3 DNA follows: TGTGCCACCAGCAGAGGTGGTGGCCGAGATACGCAGTATTTT.

The chain combines TRBV7-8 with TRBJ1-4; the D gene is possibly TRBD1 (5 bases). The CDR3 runs to 13 residues. Germline V lookup: CDR1 SGHVS, CDR2 FQNEAQ. V was pared by 5 bases and J by 7 bases, with 11 bases between. The CDR3 nucleotides are TGTGCCAGCAGCCTGGGGGTCAGTGAAAAACTGTTTTTT. It codes for CASSLGVSEKLFF.

The rearrangement links TRBV29-1 to TRBJ1-1; no definite D call. CDR3 length: 11 residues. The germline V gene has CDR1 SQVTM and CDR2 ANQGSEA. V lost 7 bases to trimming and J lost 4 bases, with 10 bases between them. CDR3 amino acids: CSGTRGTEAFF. In nucleotides, the CDR3 is TGCAGCGGAACCAGAGGCACTGAAGCTTTCTTT.

In this sample, this clone turned up a few times. The chain joins TRBV25-1 to TRBJ2-7; D is tentatively TRBD1 or TRBD2 (5 bases each). This CDR3 spans 16 amino acids. Trimming cost V 2 bases and J 6 bases, with 20 bases left between them. Germline CDR1 is MGHDK and CDR2 is SYGVNS. CDR3 loop: CASSEAVGTLRGEQYF. The DNA for the CDR3 is TGTGCCAGCAGTGAAGCCGTGGGGACGCTTCGGGGCGAGCAGTACTTC.

This chain links TRBV5-6 with TRBJ1-5; D not certain. Between the trimmed V and J ends, which lost 0 bases and 2 bases, there was a span of 12 bases. Germline values: CDR1 SGHDT, CDR2 YYEEEE. The CDR3 is 16 residues long. The CDR3 is CASSLAGGRGNQPQHF. CDR3 sequence (DNA): TGTGCCAGCAGCTTGGCTGGAGGTCGCGGCAATCAGCCCCAGCATTTT.

V gene TRBV5-1 combines with J gene TRBJ2-5; D gene uncertain. Trimming stripped 4 bases from V and 3 bases from J, with 13 bases between. This CDR3 spans 14 amino acids. Germline V lookup: CDR1 SGHRS, CDR2 YFSETQ. CDR3 DNA: TGCGCCAGCAGCCATGGCGGCAGGAAAGAGACCCAGTACTTC. Amino acid sequence: CASSHGGRKETQYF. The variable domain in full, with the rest retrieved from reference TRBV5-1 and TRBJ2-5, is KAGVTQTPRYLIKTRGQQVTLSCSPISGHRSVSWYQQTPGQGLQFLFEYFSETQRNKGNFPGRFSGRQFSNSRSEMNVSTLELGDSALYLCASSHGGRKETQYFGPGTRLLVL.

This clone was observed a few times. Other DNA sequences from this sample encode an identical CDR3 as well. The J gene is TRBJ1-1, the V gene TRBV5-1; D is undetermined. The germline V gene has CDR1 SGHRS and CDR2 YFSETQ. V gave up 0 bases and J gave up 4 bases, with 7 bases separating them. This CDR3 is 13 amino acids long. CDR3 in amino acids: CASSLGGGTEAFF. The DNA for the CDR3 is TGCGCCAGCAGCTTGGGAGGCGGCACTGAAGCTTTCTTT.

This clone was recorded once. The chain combines TRBV29-1 with TRBJ1-1; the D is unclear. This CDR3 has 11 amino acids. The ends were cut back, 5 bases at V and 8 bases at J, with 12 bases in the middle. The germline CDR1 and CDR2 sequences are SQVTM and ANQGSEA. The CDR3 sequence: CSVLGPTEAFF. The CDR3, as DNA: TGCAGCGTTCTCGGACCGACGGAAGCTTTCTTT.

This sequence joins TRBV7-2 and TRBJ1-5; no firm D call. Germline CDR1 and CDR2: SGHTA and FQGNSA. This CDR3 region has 13 residues. The V end was cut by 1 base, the J end by 6 bases, with 7 bases between. This chain's CDR3 is CASSLDGGQPQHF. The DNA of the CDR3 is TGTGCCAGCAGCTTAGATGGAGGTCAGCCCCAGCATTTT.

The J gene is TRBJ1-1, the V gene TRBV5-1; D perhaps matches TRBD1 (5 bases). CDR1 is SGHRS, CDR2 YFSETQ, per germline. This CDR3 contains 14 residues. V was shortened by 3 bases and J by 1 base, with 10 bases between the two germline ends. The CDR3 DNA sequence: TGCGCCAGCAGCTCCTTGACAGCGAACACTGAAGCTTTCTTT. Its translation: CASSSLTANTEAFF.